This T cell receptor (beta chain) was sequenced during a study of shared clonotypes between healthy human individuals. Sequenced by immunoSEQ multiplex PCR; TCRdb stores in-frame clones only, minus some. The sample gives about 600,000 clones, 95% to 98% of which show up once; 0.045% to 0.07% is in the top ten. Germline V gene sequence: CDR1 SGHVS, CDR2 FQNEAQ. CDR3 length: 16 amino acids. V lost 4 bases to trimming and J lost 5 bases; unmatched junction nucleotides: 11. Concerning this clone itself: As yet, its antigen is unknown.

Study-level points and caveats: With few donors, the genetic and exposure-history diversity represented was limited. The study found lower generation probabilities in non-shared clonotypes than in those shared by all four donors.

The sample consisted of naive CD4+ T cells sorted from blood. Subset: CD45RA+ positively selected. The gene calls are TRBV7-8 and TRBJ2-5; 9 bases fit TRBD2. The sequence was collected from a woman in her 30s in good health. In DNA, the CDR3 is TGTGCCAGCAGCTGGGGTTCAAGCGGGGGGCCGGAGACCCAGTACTTC. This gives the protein CASSWGSSGGPETQYF.